The next 14 T cell receptor beta chains were all read from a single sample in a study of T cells in Graves' hyperthyroidism and ophthalmopathy. RNA transcripts were the template for amplifying TCR beta CDR3 regions. During a first-round RT-PCR of the TCR CDR3, the HTBI primer set was used. TCRdb analysed the multiplex PCR reads with MiXCR anew, one entry per CDR3 protein. The sample contains some 500,000 distinct CDR3 sequences, approximately 15% of which appear only once. The sample comprised blood. These TCRs come from a woman between 18 and 29 years old with Graves' hyperthyroidism.

This clonotype occurred many times. The rearrangement links TRBV12-3 or TRBV12-4 to TRBJ1-1; tentative D call: TRBD1 (6 bases). V lost 7 bases and J 0 bases, leaving 21 bases between the germline ends. This CDR3 region has 17 residues. This CDR3 is CASTPPTGRGLNTEAFF. Here the CDR3 DNA reads TGTGCCAGCACGCCACCCACAGGGAGGGGGTTGAACACTGAAGCTTTCTTT.

This clonotype was detected only a few times. The chain recombines TRBV2 with TRBJ1-1, with TRBD1 identical over 8 bases. CDR3 length: 16 amino acids. Germline V gene lookup returns CDR1 SNHLY and CDR2 FYNNEI. Trimming cost V 6 bases and J 0 bases; bases outside gene matches: 9. The CDR3 DNA follows: TGTGCCAGCAGCCACTGGACAGGGCCTTTGAACACTGAAGCTTTCTTT. It codes for CASSHWTGPLNTEAFF.

This sequence joins TRBV19 and TRBJ2-7, with D tentatively TRBD1 (5 bases). V was cut by 0 bases and J by 3 bases, with 9 bases left in between. CDR1 LNHDA and CDR2 SQIVND come from the germline V gene (reference sequence). This CDR3 spans 14 amino acids. The CDR3 region has the DNA TGTGCCAGTAGTATAGAATCAGGGATCTACGAGCAGTACTTC. It encodes CASSIESGIYEQYF.

There are many counts of this clonotype. The chain combines TRBV20-1 with TRBJ1-2, with D uncertain. With 0 bases removed from V and 10 bases from J, the gap between germline ends came to 15 bases. Germline V gene data show CDR1 as DFQATT and CDR2 as SNEGSKA (reference sequence). This CDR3 is built from 13 residues. The CDR3, as DNA: TGCAGTGCTAGAGAGGTCGTTTCAAGGATCTACACCTTC. It is translated as CSAREVVSRIYTF.

J is TRBJ2-4 and V is TRBV4-1, with D perhaps being TRBD1 or TRBD2 (5 bases each). The length of the CDR3 is 15 residues. The germline V gene has CDR1 MGHRA and CDR2 YSYEKL. V lost 8 bases to trimming and J lost 1 base, with 15 bases between them. CDR3 in amino acids: CASSIIEGAKNIQYF. Written as DNA, the CDR3 is TGCGCCAGCTCAATAATTGAGGGGGCCAAAAACATTCAGTACTTC.

This clonotype was observed many times. One end of the junction varies from germline; a read error may be responsible. The V call is TRBV4-1, the J call TRBJ1-5; no clear D gene. This CDR3 has 16 amino acids. Germline V gene data show CDR1 as MGHRA and CDR2 as YSYEKL. The CDR3 region is CASSQVGDLRNQPQHF. Written as DNA, the CDR3 is TGCGCCAGCAGTCAAGTAGGAGACCTTCGGAATCAGCCCCAGCATTTT.

This clonotype was counted many times. This chain uses TRBV2 with TRBJ1-1; D remains unclear. The CDR3 contains 10 residues. Trimming stripped 1 base from V and 8 bases from J, with 2 bases between. Germline V gene sequence: CDR1 SNHLY, CDR2 FYNNEI. Here the CDR3 reads CASSEVEAFF. CDR3 bases: TGTGCCAGCAGTGAAGTGGAAGCTTTCTTT.

This clonotype was detected a few times. The chain's CDR3 is CSVDGRGTGGYEQYF. The CDR3 DNA is TGCAGCGTTGACGGTAGAGGGACAGGGGGCTACGAGCAGTACTTC. The chain joins TRBV29-1 to TRBJ2-7; 11 positions agree with TRBD1. The CDR3 loop spans 15 amino acids. The germline V gene has CDR1 SQVTM and CDR2 ANQGSEA. V shed 3 bases and J 3 bases; nucleotides not matched to a gene: 7.

This clonotype was recorded a few times. J is TRBJ1-1 and V is TRBV13; D is perhaps TRBD1 (5 bases). In germline, CDR1 is PRHDT, CDR2 FYEKMQ (reference sequence). V dropped 4 bases and J dropped 1 base, with 10 bases sitting between them. The length of the CDR3 is 14 residues. CDR3 bases: TGTGCCAGCAGCTCCGCGGACAAGAACACTGAAGCTTTCTTT. Its translation: CASSSADKNTEAFF.

The CDR3 coding sequence is TGTGCCAGCAGTTCCCTAGGGGCCAGGGAGAACACTGAAGCTTTCTTT. Translation: CASSSLGARENTEAFF. The rearrangement links TRBV11-3 to TRBJ1-1; a weak D match, TRBD1 (5 bases). The length of the CDR3 is 16 residues. Trimming shortened V by 6 bases and J by 1 base, and 18 bases separated the two germline ends. Germline lookup yields CDR1 SGHNT and CDR2 YENEEA. Looking up the rest from reference TRBV11-3 and TRBJ1-1 gives the full variable domain: EAGVVQSPRYKIIEKKQPVAFWCNPISGHNTLYWYLQNLGQGPELLIRYENEEAVDDSQLPKDRFSAERLKGVDSTLKIQPAELGDSAVYLCASSSLGARENTEAFFGQGTRLTVV.

CDR3 bases: TGTGCCAGTAACACCCCGGGACGGAGTCAGCCCCAGCATTTT. Translating gives CASNTPGRSQPQHF. V is TRBV19 and J is TRBJ1-5, with D perhaps TRBD1 (5 bases). Per the germline V gene, CDR1 is LNHDA and CDR2 is SQIVND (reference sequence). The CDR3 extends over 14 amino acids. The V end was cut by 7 bases, the J end by 6 bases, with 16 bases between. The full variable domain, in which reference TRBV19 and TRBJ1-5 provide the parts outside the CDR3, is DGGITQSPKYLFRKEGQNVTLSCEQNLNHDAMYWYRQDPGQGLRLIYYSQIVNDFQKGDIAEGYSVSREKKESFPLTVTSAQKNPTAFYLCASNTPGRSQPQHFGDGTRLSIL.

This chain uses TRBV7-2 with TRBJ2-1; possible D gene TRBD1, 6 bases. Germline V gene lookup returns CDR1 SGHTA and CDR2 FQGNSA. Trimming stripped 3 bases from V and 3 bases from J, with 9 bases between. CDR3 size: 14 residues. DNA for the CDR3: TGTGCCAGCAGCTTCGACAGGAGCTACAATGAGCAGTTCTTC. As protein: CASSFDRSYNEQFF.

This clonotype was seen repeatedly, ten times or more. The chain couples TRBV6-1 to TRBJ2-2, with D unclear. CDR3 length: 14 amino acids. V was cut by 6 bases and J by 4 bases, with 12 bases left in between. CDR1 and CDR2 (germline): MNHNS, SASEGT. DNA for the CDR3: TGTGCCAGCAGGCCGACTTCGAGCACCGGGGAGCTGTTTTTT. It translates to CASRPTSSTGELFF.

This clonotype was seen at least ten times. The rearrangement joins TRBV10-3 to TRBJ2-1, with D tentatively TRBD2 (6 bases). Trimming pared 2 bases from V and 6 bases from J, leaving 14 bases between. Germline CDR1 and CDR2: ENHRY and SYGVKD. The CDR3 covers 15 residues. CDR3 amino acids: CAISETGEPLNEQFF. Here the CDR3 DNA reads TGTGCCATCAGTGAGACGGGGGAACCCCTCAATGAGCAGTTCTTC.